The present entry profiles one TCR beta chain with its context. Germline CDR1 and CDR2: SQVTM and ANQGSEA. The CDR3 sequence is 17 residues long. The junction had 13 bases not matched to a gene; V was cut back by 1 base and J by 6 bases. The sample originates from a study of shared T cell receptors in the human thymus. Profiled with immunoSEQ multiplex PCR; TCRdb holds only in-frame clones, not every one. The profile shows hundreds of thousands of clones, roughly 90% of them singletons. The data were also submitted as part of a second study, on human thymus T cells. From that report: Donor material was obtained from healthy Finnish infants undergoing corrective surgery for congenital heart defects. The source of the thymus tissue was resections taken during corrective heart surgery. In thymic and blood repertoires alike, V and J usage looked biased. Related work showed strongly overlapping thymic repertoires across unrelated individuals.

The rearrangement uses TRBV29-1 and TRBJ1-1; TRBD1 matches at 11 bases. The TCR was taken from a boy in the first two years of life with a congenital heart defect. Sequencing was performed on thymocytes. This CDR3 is CSVEASRTGGRFPEAFF. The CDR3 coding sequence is TGCAGCGTTGAAGCTTCACGGACAGGGGGCCGTTTTCCTGAAGCTTTCTTT.